Listed below are T cell receptor beta chains from one sample, sequenced in a study of response to subunit inactivated influenza vaccine. In TCRdb, the RT-PCR reads were re-called with MiXCR into one record per CDR3 protein. The sample holds 630,000 or so distinct CDR3 sequences, 15% to 18% seen once. This specimen consisted of PBMCs from blood, obtained 12 days after vaccination. These receptors all stem from a man between 45 and 60 years old who received an inactivated influenza vaccine. CDR3s leave out the opening cysteine and the closing phenylalanine or tryptophan. D genes are given only for firm matches.

D gene,V gene,CDR3 protein
NA,TRBV6-1,ASSETSTTQY
NA,TRBV5-1,ASSLLDSSSGNTIY
NA,TRBV12-3/TRBV12-4,ASSSGVGETQY
NA,TRBV12-3/TRBV12-4,ASSLDAGPANAF
NA,TRBV28,ASVESQSRNIQY
NA,TRBV12-3/TRBV12-4,ASSLGLNTEAF
NA,TRBV28,ASSLYRQNYGYT
NA,TRBV4-1,ASSHHFGSQGEQF
NA,TRBV7-2,ASSPQVGGGISDTQY
NA,TRBV20-1,SASLTGLLETQY
TRBD1,TRBV15,ATSRGGPGQANTGELF
NA,TRBV9,ASSVGLGDPSEQY
TRBD2,TRBV24-1,ATKSTSGSGELY
NA,TRBV12-3/TRBV12-4,ASSLWGGYGYT
NA,TRBV29-1,SVGRGIAHEQY
NA,TRBV6-2/TRBV6-3,ASRDGNSPLH
TRBD2,TRBV5-1,ASSSFSSGGYNEQF
NA,TRBV20-1,SARAEAITTKNIQY
TRBD2,TRBV30,AWRWGLAGSGTQY
TRBD1,TRBV4-2,ASGRTGYNEQF
TRBD2,TRBV4-1,ASSQELAGDNEQF
TRBD2,TRBV29-1,SVGGLAGERSYEQY
TRBD1,TRBV10-3,AMGQLAEQY
NA,TRBV20-1,SARDFNSRTTNEKLF
NA,TRBV2,ASSELGRDPYGYT
TRBD2,TRBV7-2,ASSLIGTSGHNEQF
NA,TRBV4-3,ASSQDSYTAEQY
NA,TRBV12-3/TRBV12-4,ASTSTFLLSSYNEQF
TRBD1,TRBV2,ASRPGSTLKTGRDEKLS
NA,TRBV12-3/TRBV12-4,ASSSPRGLLNTEAF
NA,TRBV12-3/TRBV12-4,ASSLQGHLEQF
TRBD1,TRBV20-1,SARRDRGFYTYEQY
NA,TRBV27,ASRRTGNSGDTQY
NA,TRBV30,AWTWGEAYNEQF
NA,TRBV30,AWSVGWGTEAF
NA,TRBV5-4,ASSLGISASNTGELF
TRBD1,TRBV28,ASSNPRDRGETEAF
NA,TRBV6-1,ASSRTAREKLF
NA,TRBV25-1,AGRPGIQETQY
NA,TRBV7-2,ASSSGHNGPANQPQH
NA,TRBV11-2,ASSLERQREAF
NA,TRBV12-3/TRBV12-4,ASRPHSAAGEQY
TRBD1,TRBV7-9,ASSQDRGLNTEAF
NA,TRBV4-3,ASSQVWGAADAEAF